One sample yielded the 7 T cell receptor beta chains listed below, sequenced in a study of read filtering for tumor transcriptome and immune sequencing. The library was built from about 0.4 ug RNA with molecular barcoded adaptors for alpha/delta and beta/gamma chains. TCRdb re-called the reads with MiXCR, one entry per CDR3 protein. The table lists 35,000 to 50,000 distinct CDR3 sequences, 13% to 15% of them singletons. Specimen: a population of CD138-negative cells sorted from bone marrow. Receptors originate from a donor at least 40 years old with multiple myeloma.

This clonotype was observed at least ten times. This chain joins TRBV20-1 and TRBJ2-3, with TRBD2 as a possible D gene (5 bases). Looked up from germline, CDR1 is DFQATT and CDR2 is SNEGSKA (reference sequence). V was pared by 0 bases and J by 10 bases, with 23 bases between. This CDR3 region has 16 residues. The CDR3 sequence: CSARDLATLAEISQYF. The CDR3 region has the DNA TGCAGTGCTAGAGATCTGGCTACCCTAGCCGAGATCTCGCAGTATTTT.

In regard to this clonotype: This may stem from a read error, because a much larger clone lies one nucleotide away. The chain recombines TRBV5-1 with TRBJ2-2; TRBD1 matches at 7 bases. The junction had 10 bases not matched to a gene; V was cut back by 1 base and J by 4 bases. Germline loops: CDR1 SGHRS, CDR2 YFSETQ. The CDR3 covers 17 residues. CDR3 loop: CASSLFGTATSTGELFF. The CDR3 DNA sequence: TGCGCCAGCAGCTTGTTCGGGACAGCTACAAGCACCGGGGAGCTGTTTTTT.

There are many counts of this clonotype. This chain joins TRBV7-8 and TRBJ2-5; 9 bases map to TRBD1. Unmatched junction bases numbered 8, after V lost 4 bases and J lost 5 bases. CDR3 length equals 15 residues. Germline values: CDR1 SGHVS, CDR2 FQNEAQ. The CDR3 sequence is CASSSYRGLGETQYF. The CDR3 nucleotides read TGTGCCAGCAGCTCCTACAGGGGGCTGGGGGAGACCCAGTACTTC.

In regard to this clonotype: Only one base separates this from a far larger clonotype, so it likely reflects a read error. The V gene is TRBV4-1, the J gene TRBJ1-4; D unresolved. The end of the DNA is better explained by TRBJ2-3, so the J call may be wrong. Germline loops: CDR1 MGHRA, CDR2 YSYEKL. CDR3 length: 15 amino acids. This CDR3 reads CASRHPSNLFDTQYF. CDR3 sequence (DNA): TGCGCCAGCAGACACCCATCAAACTTGTTTGATACGCAGTATTTT.

This clonotype was observed many times. The rearrangement joins TRBV11-3 to TRBJ1-1; D is unresolved. Looked up from germline, CDR1 is SGHNT and CDR2 is YENEEA. The CDR3 covers 12 residues. Trimming took off 2 bases at V and 4 bases at J, with 5 bases between the two ends. The CDR3 reads CASSLWGTEAFF. In DNA, the CDR3 is TGTGCCAGCAGCTTATGGGGCACTGAAGCTTTCTTT.

Turning to this clonotype: At one end, the junction sequence differs from germline, possibly due to a read error. The chain joins TRBV20-1 to TRBJ2-2, with D maybe TRBD1 (5 bases). The CDR3 spans 16 residues. Germline-derived CDR1 and CDR2 are DFQATT and SNEGSKA (reference sequence). The CDR3 region is CSAPRVGAANAGELFF. CDR3 DNA: TGCAGCGCTCCCCGTGTAGGGGCCGCGAACGCCGGGGAGCTGTTTTTT.

In DNA, the CDR3 is TGTGCCAGCACCGCCGTCGATGATGGAGACACTGAAGCTTTCTTT. Translation gives CASTAVDDGDTEAFF. The chain is built from TRBV6-2 or TRBV6-3 and TRBJ1-1; D unclear. The V end lost 7 bases, the J end lost 3 bases, and 18 bases lay between the germline ends. The CDR3 sequence is 15 residues long. Germline loops: CDR1 MNHEY, CDR2 SVGEGT.